This paragraph covers one TCR beta chain sequence. It has no known antigen specificity. An end of the junction differs from the germline gene, which may be a read error. The receptor library was made with multiplex PCR. This sample was sequenced with an Illumina HiSeq 2500. Following protocols modified from ARM-PCR, the researchers constructed TCRbeta libraries through three rounds of nested PCR with primers (Table S4). Before sequencing, PCR products in the 200-500 bp range were cut out of the gel and cleaned up using the QIAquick gel extraction kit. Concerning the study's data processing: Trimmomatic was used to clean the reads, FLASH was used to merge the reads into complete CDR3 sequences, and MiTCR was used to assign the reads to V(D)J germline segments. Clonal diversity was calculated as the inverse Simpson's index using VDJtools. A read counted as productive if the sequence was in-frame and lacked a premature stop codon. The raw public reads went through TCRdb reprocessing: fastp at Q25, MiXCR clone calling, in-frame beta chains kept. Merged by CDR3 protein, the rows form single entries marked with the most common genes and DNA. The V and J calls reflect TCRdb's pipeline rather than the authors' work. This sample comprises about 75,000 distinct CDR3 sequences, over 70% of them detected only once. Together, the top ten hold 10% to 15% of the sample.

Bulk unsorted tissue served as the source for RNA extraction, and RNA quality was assessed using a NanoDrop ND-1000 and an Agilent 2100. Donors were newly diagnosed lung cancer patients admitted for thoracic surgery in China between August and November 2014, without prior chemotherapy. Anyone who had undergone radiotherapy or chemotherapy before, or who had another cancer at the same time, was left out of the study. Surgical tissue pieces of roughly 1-2 cm3 were preserved in RNAlater solution and stored at -80 °C until use. These data belong to a study of tumor and adjacent non-tumor tissue in lung cancer (dated by TCRdb to between 2018 and 2020). About the full investigation: The cohort included about eleven adenocarcinoma, 2 squamous cell carcinoma and 1 small cell lung cancer patients. Ages among the approximately 15 patients ranged from about 31 to 85 years, there were some 10 men and 5 women, and disease was at TNM stage I to III. Sequencing generated a total of some 130 million productive TCRbeta reads, averaging approximately 3.8 million reads per sample. Using bulk TCRbeta repertoires from roughly 14 lung cancer patients, the study set lung tumor tissue side by side with matched distant non-tumor lung tissue. For each patient, one tumor sample and one normal lung sample were taken, giving around 30 paired specimens that underwent TCRbeta CDR3 sequencing.

The germline V gene provides CDR1 MNHEY and CDR2 SVGAGI. Measured from the cysteine to the phenylalanine, the CDR3 is 14 residues long. Only the CDR3 part of the read is kept: 42 bases, read in frame from the first base. Points the paper makes about the study in general: A significantly larger cumulative share of the repertoire was made up by the top 100 clones in normal lung than in tumor tissue. Only roughly 15 patients were in the cohort, and the authors stated that larger samples and more detailed clinical data are needed. Significantly higher TCR diversity was found in younger patients, and higher tumor TCR diversity was associated with shorter overall and disease-free survival. Peripheral blood was not sequenced, so blood TCRbeta repertoires were not examined in the lung cancer patients of the study. The methods do not name the sequencing platform or mention unique molecular identifiers. Tumor tissue showed significantly higher TCR diversity (inverse Simpson) than normal lung tissue, at around 450 vs 150 (P = 0.0075, Mann-Whitney U test).

Specimen: lung tumor tissue. The V gene is TRBV6-5 and the J gene is TRBJ2-7, with 7 bases matching TRBD1. This clonotype originated in a woman in her forties or fifties with non-small cell lung cancer. In nucleotide form, the sequence is TGTGCCAGCAGTTACTCGAGGACAGGCCACGAGCAATACTTC. This gives the protein CASSYSRTGHEQYF.